This TCR beta chain was retrieved from a study of Ad26.COV2.S vaccination and SARS-CoV-2 variants. On the study more broadly: As a participant in COV1001, the donor was in the Ad26.COV2.S trial arm. In the study, Ad26.COV2.S was injected intramuscularly once, or twice 56 days apart.

As to treatment: roughly 19 received Ad26.COV2.S at low or high dose, single or two shots; 5 received placebo; per-sample allocation not given. Sampling was performed 63 days after the first vaccine or placebo injection. Donor was an adult aged 18-55 years in Boston. The method was immunoSEQ multiplex PCR; TCRdb's version includes in-frame clones alone and lacks a portion of them. Of some 340,000 clones in the sample, roughly 80% were seen once. V dropped 5 bases and J dropped 1; count of bases not matched to a gene: 5. Germline lookup yields CDR1 MDHEN and CDR2 SYDVKM. This CDR3 has 16 residues. With regard to this clone: Its antigen is currently unknown.

General observations from the study: Measures of TCR breadth and depth may have fallen short of total T cell responses.

The sequence came from a person aged 18-65 years who received the Ad26.COV2.S COVID-19 vaccine or a placebo. The sample here was peripheral blood, taken in a trial of Ad26.COV2.S vaccine versus placebo. This chain links TRBV28 with TRBJ2-2; 9 bases are shared with TRBD1. The CDR3 DNA reads as TGTGCCAGCAGTGCTCCGGGACAGGGGAACACCGGGGAGCTGTTTTTT. It is translated as CASSAPGQGNTGELFF.